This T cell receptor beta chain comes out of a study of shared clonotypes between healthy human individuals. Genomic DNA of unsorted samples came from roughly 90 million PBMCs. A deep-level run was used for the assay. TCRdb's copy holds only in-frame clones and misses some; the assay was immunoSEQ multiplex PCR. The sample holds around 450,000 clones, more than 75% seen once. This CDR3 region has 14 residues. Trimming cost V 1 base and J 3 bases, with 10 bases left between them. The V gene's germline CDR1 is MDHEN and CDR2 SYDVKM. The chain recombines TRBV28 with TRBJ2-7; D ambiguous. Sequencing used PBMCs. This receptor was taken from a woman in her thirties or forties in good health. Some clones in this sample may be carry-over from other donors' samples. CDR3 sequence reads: CASSLFRQVYEQYF. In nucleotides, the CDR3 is TGTGCCAGCAGTTTATTCCGGCAAGTCTACGAGCAGTACTTC. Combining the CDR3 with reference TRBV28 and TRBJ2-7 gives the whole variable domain DVKVTQSSRYLVKRTGEKVFLECVQDMDHENMFWYRQDPGLGLRLIYFSYDVKMKEKGDIPEGYSVSREKKERFSLILESASTNQTSMYLCASSLFRQVYEQYFGPGTRLTVT.